The rows below give T cell receptor beta chains drawn from one sample of a study of T-cell reconstitution after alpha-beta-depleted transplantation in children. One entry per CDR3 protein, called by TCRdb with MiXCR from the PCR reads. Among a few hundred thousand distinct CDR3 sequences listed, 23% were seen once. Source: PBMCs, mostly from graft donor cells, taken 180 days after TCRalphabeta/CD19-depleted stem cell transplant. Receptors originate from a male patient younger than 18 who had a stem cell transplant for acute lymphoblastic leukemia, so the T cells may come from the graft donor. The CDR3 runs from the conserved cysteine through the conserved F or W. D genes are given only for firm matches. Clone sizes are given selectively: once, few, many, or a class where the clone is expanded.

clone_size,d_call,v_call,j_call,cdr3_aa,cdr3_nt
-,TRBD2,TRBV5-4,TRBJ2-7,CASSLARTSGGYEQYF,TGTGCCAGCAGCTTGGCGCGGACTAGCGGGGGATACGAGCAGTACTTC
-,-,TRBV2,TRBJ2-1,CASGIERGNEQFF,TGTGCCAGCGGGATAGAAAGGGGCAATGAGCAGTTCTTC
-,TRBD2,TRBV25-1,TRBJ2-1,CASGLATNEQFF,TGTGCCAGCGGACTAGCGACCAATGAGCAGTTCTTC
-,TRBD1,TRBV11-1,TRBJ2-4,CASRLRDRGRVLAKNIQYF,TGTGCCAGCAGACTCCGGGACAGGGGGCGCGTCCTAGCCAAAAACATTCAGTACTTC
-,-,TRBV7-6,TRBJ2-7,CASSLTGLGTYEQYF,TGTGCCAGCAGCCTAACAGGGTTGGGAACCTACGAGCAGTACTTC
few,TRBD2,TRBV11-1,TRBJ2-4,CASSIPGLGRGQENIQYF,TGTGCCAGCAGCATTCCGGGACTAGGGAGGGGCCAAGAAAACATTCAGTACTTC
few,TRBD2,TRBV5-1,TRBJ2-2,CASSLIRAGGITGELFF,TGCGCCAGCAGCTTAATACGAGCGGGAGGTATCACCGGGGAGCTGTTTTTT
few,TRBD1,TRBV5-4,TRBJ2-1,CASGKVGDRRNEQFF,TGTGCCAGCGGAAAAGTCGGGGACAGGCGGAATGAGCAGTTCTTC
-,-,TRBV7-9,TRBJ1-3,CASSLLNSGNTIYF,TGTGCCAGCAGCTTACTGAACTCTGGAAACACCATATATTTT
-,TRBD2,TRBV5-1,TRBJ2-7,CASSKMTSGSYHEQYF,TGCGCCAGCAGCAAAATGACTAGCGGGAGTTACCACGAGCAGTACTTC
-,-,TRBV5-1,TRBJ2-2,CASSLGMRSIGELFF,TGCGCCAGCAGCTTGGGAATGCGGAGTATCGGGGAGCTGTTTTTT
many,TRBD2,TRBV9,TRBJ2-5,CASSVDPAGAQETQYF,TGTGCCAGCAGCGTAGACCCAGCGGGGGCCCAAGAGACCCAGTACTTC
few,TRBD2,TRBV5-5,TRBJ2-7,CASSLATSGRLLSYEQYF,TGTGCCAGCAGCTTGGCAACTAGCGGGAGGCTCCTCTCCTACGAGCAGTACTTC
few,TRBD2,TRBV9,TRBJ2-7,CASKPGLAGDEQYF,TGTGCCAGCAAGCCGGGACTAGCGGGAGACGAGCAGTACTTC
-,-,TRBV4-1,TRBJ1-1,CASSPRRGVTEAFF,TGCGCCAGCAGCCCCCGTAGGGGGGTAACTGAAGCTTTCTTT
few,-,TRBV5-1,TRBJ2-6,CASSWRLQGSGANVLTF,TGCGCCAGCAGCTGGCGGCTCCAGGGCTCTGGGGCCAACGTCCTGACTTTC
few,-,TRBV27,TRBJ2-7,CASSLSAWGMRVSSYEQYF,TGTGCCAGCAGTTTATCGGCCTGGGGTATGAGGGTATCATCCTACGAGCAGTACTTC
-,TRBD2,TRBV20-1,TRBJ2-7,CSARASYRDYSYEQYF,TGCAGTGCTAGAGCGTCCTATCGGGACTATTCCTACGAGCAGTACTTC
once,-,TRBV10-1,TRBJ2-3,CASSARTASTDTQYF,TGCGCCAGCAGTGCCAGGACGGCGAGCACAGATACGCAGTATTTT
-,TRBD1,TRBV5-1,TRBJ2-5,CASSRWDRSKETQYF,TGCGCCAGCAGCAGGTGGGACAGATCTAAAGAGACCCAGTACTTC
few,-,TRBV20-1,TRBJ1-1,CSARDSRGADTEAFF,TGCAGTGCTAGAGACTCGAGGGGGGCGGACACTGAAGCTTTCTTT
-,TRBD2,TRBV18,TRBJ2-2,CASSPWASGPNTGELFF,TGTGCCAGCTCACCTTGGGCTAGCGGACCCAACACCGGGGAGCTGTTTTTT
-,-,TRBV2,TRBJ2-4,CASREQPIAKNIQYF,TGTGCCAGCAGGGAACAGCCTATAGCCAAAAACATTCAGTACTTC
-,TRBD1,TRBV7-3,TRBJ2-2,CASSPRGGTGNTGELFF,TGTGCCAGCAGTCCCCGGGGTGGGACAGGGAACACCGGGGAGCTGTTTTTT
-,TRBD2,TRBV2,TRBJ2-3,CASSGLAGVVQYF,TGTGCCAGCAGTGGCCTAGCGGGAGTTGTGCAGTATTTT
few,TRBD1,TRBV2,TRBJ2-1,CASSERQGSSYNEQFF,TGTGCCAGCAGTGAAAGACAGGGGAGCTCCTACAATGAGCAGTTCTTC
-,-,TRBV27,TRBJ1-5,CASSDRPNQPQHF,TGTGCCAGCAGTGACAGGCCCAATCAGCCCCAGCATTTT
few,TRBD1,TRBV7-9,TRBJ1-5,CASSWDRDQPQHF,TGTGCCAGCAGCTGGGACAGGGATCAGCCCCAGCATTTT
once,-,TRBV2,TRBJ2-7,CATEPSGVYEQYF,TGTGCCACCGAACCCTCGGGGGTCTACGAGCAGTACTTC
-,-,TRBV5-1,TRBJ2-1,CASSFGGAGTYNEQFF,TGCGCCAGCAGCTTTGGAGGAGCGGGTACTTACAATGAGCAGTTCTTC
few,TRBD2,TRBV27,TRBJ2-3,CASSFGSGRALDTQYF,TGTGCCAGCAGTTTTGGTAGCGGGAGGGCCTTGGATACGCAGTATTTT
-,-,TRBV5-6,TRBJ2-7,CASSLDRVEVYEQYF,TGTGCCAGCAGCTTGGACAGGGTGGAAGTCTACGAGCAGTACTTC
many,-,TRBV7-2,TRBJ2-1,CASTYSTTITGSDEQFF,TGTGCCAGCACCTATTCAACTACCATCACAGGGTCCGATGAGCAGTTCTTC
few,TRBD2,TRBV11-2,TRBJ2-1,CASSSHIGTSSRIYNEQFF,TGTGCCAGCAGTTCGCACATTGGGACTAGCTCACGGATTTACAATGAGCAGTTCTTC
-,TRBD2,TRBV7-9,TRBJ2-1,CASSPAGAGQFF,TGTGCCAGCAGCCCAGCGGGGGCGGGGCAGTTCTTC
few,TRBD2,TRBV6-5,TRBJ2-5,CASSYSSGRVETQYF,TGTGCCAGCAGTTACTCAAGCGGGAGGGTTGAGACCCAGTACTTC
-,-,TRBV5-1,TRBJ2-3,CASSSASTDTQYF,TGCGCCAGCAGCTCTGCGAGCACAGATACGCAGTATTTT